The clone carrying this T cell receptor beta chain was seen more than once but under ten times. Its target is unknown. The sample has other DNA sequences that encode this CDR3 too. The length of the CDR3 is 11 residues. Deletions cut 4 bases from V and 3 bases from J, with 4 bases between. The germline V gene has CDR1 SGHTA and CDR2 FQGNSA. Documented time point: week 35, safety follow-up. Mutant IDH1 20-mer peptide, at 300 ug, made up each vaccine dose, with topical imiquimod. This entry belongs to a study of a mutant IDH1 vaccine in newly diagnosed glioma. Only in-frame clones appear in the TCRdb table, and some are missing; sequencing was by immunoSEQ multiplex PCR. The sample holds about 27,000 clones, around four fifths seen once.

The sample here was PBMCs, taken from a glioma patient whose treatment included an IDH1 peptide vaccine. This TCR derives from a man aged 25 to 40 with glioma. The chain links TRBV7-2 to TRBJ2-7; D remains ambiguous. DNA for the CDR3: TGTGCCAGCAGCTCGTACTACGAGCAGTACTTC. Translated, it gives CASSSYYEQYF. Together with reference TRBV7-2 and TRBJ2-7, the CDR3 gives the full variable domain: GAGVSQSPSNKVTEKGKDVELRCDPISGHTALYWYRQSLGQGLEFLIYFQGNSAPDKSGLPSDRFSAERTGGSVSTLTIQRTQQEDSAVYLCASSSYYEQYFGPGTRLTVT.